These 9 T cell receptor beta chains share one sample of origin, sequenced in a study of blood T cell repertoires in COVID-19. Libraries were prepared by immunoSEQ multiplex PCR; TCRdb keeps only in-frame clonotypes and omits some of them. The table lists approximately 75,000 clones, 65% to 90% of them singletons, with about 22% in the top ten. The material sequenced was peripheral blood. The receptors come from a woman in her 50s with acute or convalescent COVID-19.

This CDR3 reads CASSQGTSEEGKQHF. CDR3 DNA sequence: TGTGCCAGCAGCCAAGGCACCTCTGAGGAGGGTAAGCAGCATTTT. The chain uses TRBV4-2 and TRBJ1-5; D is ambiguous. This CDR3 contains 15 residues. Trimming removed 1 base from V and 13 bases from J, with 20 bases in between. Per germline, CDR1 LGHNA and CDR2 YNFKEQ.

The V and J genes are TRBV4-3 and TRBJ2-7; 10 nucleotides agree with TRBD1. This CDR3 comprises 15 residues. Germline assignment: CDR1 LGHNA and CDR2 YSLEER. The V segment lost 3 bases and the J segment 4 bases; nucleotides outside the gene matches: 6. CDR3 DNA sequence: TGCGCCAGCAGCCACCGGGACAGGGGTTTTTACGAGCAGTACTTC. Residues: CASSHRDRGFYEQYF.

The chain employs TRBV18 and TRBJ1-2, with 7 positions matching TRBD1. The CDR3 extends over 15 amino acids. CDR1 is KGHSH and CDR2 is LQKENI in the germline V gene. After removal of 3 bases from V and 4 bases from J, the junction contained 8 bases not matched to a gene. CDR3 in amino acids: CASSPPGTVIYGYTF. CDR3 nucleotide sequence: TGTGCCAGCTCACCCCCCGGGACAGTTATCTATGGCTACACCTTC.

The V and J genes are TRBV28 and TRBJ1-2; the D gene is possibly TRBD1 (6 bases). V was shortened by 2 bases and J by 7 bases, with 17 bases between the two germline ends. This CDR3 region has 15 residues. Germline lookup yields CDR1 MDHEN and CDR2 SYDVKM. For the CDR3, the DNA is TGTGCCAGCAGTTTACCCTCCCCAGGGGCGGGTGGCTACACCTTC. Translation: CASSLPSPGAGGYTF.

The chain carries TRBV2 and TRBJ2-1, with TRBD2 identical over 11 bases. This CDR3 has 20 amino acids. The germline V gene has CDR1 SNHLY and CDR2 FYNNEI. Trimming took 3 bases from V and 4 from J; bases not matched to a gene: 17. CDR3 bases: TGTGCCAGCAGTGACCTGCCGACCATAGCGGGAGGGCCACTATACAATGAGCAGTTCTTC. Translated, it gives CASSDLPTIAGGPLYNEQFF.

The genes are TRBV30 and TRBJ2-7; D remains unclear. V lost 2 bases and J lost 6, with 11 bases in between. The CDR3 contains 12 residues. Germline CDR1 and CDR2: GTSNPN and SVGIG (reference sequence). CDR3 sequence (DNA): TGTGCCTGGAGTTTCCGAGCGTCCGAGCAGTACTTC. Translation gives CAWSFRASEQYF.

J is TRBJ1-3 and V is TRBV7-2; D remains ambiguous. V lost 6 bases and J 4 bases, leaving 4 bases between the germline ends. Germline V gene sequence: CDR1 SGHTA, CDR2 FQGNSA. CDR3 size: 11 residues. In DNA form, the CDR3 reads TGTGCCAGCAGTGCGGGAAACACCATATATTTT. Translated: CASSAGNTIYF.

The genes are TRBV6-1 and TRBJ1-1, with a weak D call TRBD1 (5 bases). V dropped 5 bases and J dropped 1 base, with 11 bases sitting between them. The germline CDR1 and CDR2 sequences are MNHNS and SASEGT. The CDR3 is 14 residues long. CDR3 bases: TGTGCCAGCAGTACTCCGGGGGGGAACACTGAAGCTTTCTTT. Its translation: CASSTPGGNTEAFF.

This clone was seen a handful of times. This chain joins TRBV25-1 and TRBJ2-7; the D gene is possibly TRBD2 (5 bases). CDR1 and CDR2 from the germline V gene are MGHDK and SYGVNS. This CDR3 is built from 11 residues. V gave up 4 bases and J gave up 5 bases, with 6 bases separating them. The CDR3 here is CASSVGDEQYF. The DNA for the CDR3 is TGTGCCAGCAGTGTGGGAGACGAGCAGTACTTC.